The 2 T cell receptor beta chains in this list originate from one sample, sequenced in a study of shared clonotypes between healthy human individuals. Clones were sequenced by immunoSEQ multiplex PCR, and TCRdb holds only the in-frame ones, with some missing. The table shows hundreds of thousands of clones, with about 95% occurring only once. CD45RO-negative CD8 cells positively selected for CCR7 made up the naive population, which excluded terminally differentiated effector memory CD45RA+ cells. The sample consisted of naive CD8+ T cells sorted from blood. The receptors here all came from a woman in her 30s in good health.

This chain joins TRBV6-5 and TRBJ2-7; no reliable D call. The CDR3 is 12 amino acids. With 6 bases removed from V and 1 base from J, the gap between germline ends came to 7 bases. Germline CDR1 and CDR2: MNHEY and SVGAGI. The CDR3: CASSPESYEQYF. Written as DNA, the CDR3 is TGTGCCAGCAGCCCCGAGTCCTACGAGCAGTACTTC.

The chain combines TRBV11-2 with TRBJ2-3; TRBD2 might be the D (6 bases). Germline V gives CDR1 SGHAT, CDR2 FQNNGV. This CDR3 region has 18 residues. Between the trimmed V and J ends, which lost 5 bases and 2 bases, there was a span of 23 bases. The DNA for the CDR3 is TGTGCCAGCAGCCGACCCAGCCCCGGGACTCCTACCACAGATACGCAGTATTTT. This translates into CASSRPSPGTPTTDTQYF. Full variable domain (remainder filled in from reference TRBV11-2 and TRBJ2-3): EAGVAQSPRYKIIEKRQSVAFWCNPISGHATLYWYQQILGQGPKLLIQFQNNGVVDDSQLPKDRFSAERLKGVDSTLKIQPAKLEDSAVYLCASSRPSPGTPTTDTQYFGPGTRLTVL.